One sample yielded the 30 T cell receptor beta chains listed below, sequenced in a study of cytomegalovirus exposure and HLA in healthy donors. Both 60 Vbeta primers and 13 Jbeta primers went into the PCR. The protocol was immunoSEQ multiplex PCR, while the TCRdb copy is restricted to in-frame clones and leaves out a portion. The table shows 160,000 or so clones, with around 80% occurring only once. The source material was PBMCs. The source of these receptors is a man aged 40-50 years in good health and CMV-seronegative.

The chain joins TRBV28 to TRBJ2-5, with TRBD1 identical over 7 bases. Germline V CDR1 and CDR2: MDHEN, SYDVKM. V lost 8 bases to trimming and J lost 1 base; unmatched junction nucleotides: 7. The CDR3 is made up of 14 amino acids. In nucleotides, the CDR3 is TGTGCCAGCCTACAGACAGGGCCCCAAGAGACCCAGTACTTC. The encoded protein is CASLQTGPQETQYF.

The chain recombines TRBV27 with TRBJ2-7, with 7 bases lining up with TRBD2. This CDR3 comprises 13 residues. J gave up 4 bases and V 7 bases, and 7 bases lay outside the gene matches. CDR1 MNHEY and CDR2 SMNVEV come from the germline V gene (reference sequence). CDR3 DNA sequence: TGTGCCAGCAACCCCTCGGGGGGATACGAGCAGTACTTC. This sequence encodes CASNPSGGYEQYF.

This rearrangement joins TRBV5-1 to TRBJ2-5, with TRBD1 as a possible D gene (6 bases). V lost 3 bases to trimming and J lost 1 base, with 13 bases between them. This CDR3 has 15 residues. The germline CDR1 and CDR2 sequences are SGHRS and YFSETQ. The CDR3: CASSSRQVSQETQYF. In DNA, the CDR3 is TGCGCCAGCAGCTCGCGACAGGTGTCCCAAGAGACCCAGTACTTC.

The chain employs TRBV29-1 and TRBJ1-1, with no clear D. Trimming removed 0 bases from V and 10 bases from J, with 15 bases in between. Per germline, CDR1 SQVTM and CDR2 ANQGSEA. This CDR3 has 13 amino acids. CDR3 loop: CSVEDLLGSTAFF. The CDR3 DNA sequence: TGCAGCGTTGAAGATCTTCTTGGCTCAACAGCTTTCTTT. Filled out from reference TRBV29-1 and TRBJ1-1, the complete variable domain reads SAVISQKPSRDICQRGTSLTIQCQVDSQVTMMFWYRQQPGQSLTLIATANQGSEATYESGFVIDKFPISRPNLTFSTLTVSNMSPEDSSIYLCSVEDLLGSTAFFGQGTRLTVV.

The chain uses TRBV7-6 and TRBJ1-3; a weak D match, TRBD1 (6 bases). CDR1 is SGHVS, CDR2 FNYEAQ, per germline. The CDR3 spans 15 residues. With 5 bases removed from V and 0 bases from J, the gap between germline ends came to 11 bases. CDR3 nucleotides: TGTGCCAGCAGCCCGGACAGAATCTCTGGAAACACCATATATTTT. Translated: CASSPDRISGNTIYF.

The chain employs TRBV6-5 and TRBJ2-2; the D is unclear. Trimming removed 5 bases from V and 3 bases from J, with 4 bases in between. CDR1 and CDR2 from the germline V gene are MNHEY and SVGAGI. The CDR3 sequence is 12 residues long. The CDR3 sequence: CASSIDTGELFF. The DNA for the CDR3 is TGTGCCAGCAGTATCGACACCGGGGAGCTGTTTTTT.

This clone was observed a handful of times. The junction and the germline gene differ at one end; a read error may be behind it. V gene TRBV19 combines with J gene TRBJ2-6; 10 bases line up with TRBD2. CDR3 length equals 18 residues. The V gene's germline CDR1 is LNHDA and CDR2 SQIVND (reference sequence). CDR3 bases: TGTGCCAGTAGTATTGAACTAGCGGGAAGCTCTGGGGCCAACGGCCTGACTTTC. Its protein product is CASSIELAGSSGANGLTF.

The chain joins TRBV19 to TRBJ2-2, with D uncertain. CDR1 is LNHDA and CDR2 is SQIVND in the germline V gene (reference sequence). The germline V and J ends were trimmed by 4 bases and 0 bases, with 6 bases remaining between them. The CDR3 runs 14 residues. CDR3 DNA: TGTGCCAGTAGTACTACAGCGAACACCGGGGAGCTGTTTTTT. Encoded protein: CASSTTANTGELFF. Full variable domain (rest looked up from reference TRBV19 and TRBJ2-2): DGGITQSPKYLFRKEGQNVTLSCEQNLNHDAMYWYRQDPGQGLRLIYYSQIVNDFQKGDIAEGYSVSREKKESFPLTVTSAQKNPTAFYLCASSTTANTGELFFGEGSRLTVL.

The chain combines TRBV7-2 with TRBJ2-1, with D perhaps matching TRBD1 (5 bases). Germline CDR1 reads SGHTA; CDR2 reads FQGNSA. The CDR3 covers 14 residues. The V gene lost 5 bases and the J gene lost 1 base, with 9 bases spanning the gap. CDR3 nucleotide sequence: TGTGCCAGCAGCCCCGACAGTTCCTACAATGAGCAGTTCTTC. Translated, it gives CASSPDSSYNEQFF.

This clone was seen only a few times. The chain uses TRBV10-3 and TRBJ2-5, with 9 bases aligning to TRBD2. Germline loops: CDR1 ENHRY, CDR2 SYGVKD. Trimming removed 6 bases from V and 5 bases from J; junction bases left unmatched: 7. The CDR3 contains 14 residues. The CDR3 DNA reads TGTGCCATCAGGAGCGGGAGGCCCGGGGAGACCCAGTACTTC. Translated, it gives CAIRSGRPGETQYF.

The genes are TRBV11-3 and TRBJ2-2; 11 bases align to TRBD2. The CDR3 covers 17 residues. The V segment lost 4 bases and the J segment 1 base; nucleotides outside the gene matches: 5. Germline-derived CDR1 and CDR2 are SGHNT and YENEEA. CDR3 loop: CASSSTSGIGNTGELFF. The CDR3 bases are TGTGCCAGCAGCTCGACTAGCGGGATAGGGAACACCGGGGAGCTGTTTTTT.

This rearrangement joins TRBV21-1 to TRBJ2-2; whether TRBD2, the table's D call, matches the DNA was not checked. TRBV21-1 is a pseudogene. The CDR3 is 16 amino acids. This CDR3 is CASSNLAGDSTGELFF. The CDR3 nucleotides are TGTGCCAGCAGCAACTTAGCGGGTGACTCGACCGGGGAGCTGTTTTTT.

The chain joins TRBV2 to TRBJ2-2, with 8 bases identical to TRBD2. V shed 6 bases, J shed 4 bases, and the junction held 10 bases outside the gene matches. The germline gives CDR1 SNHLY, CDR2 FYNNEI. The CDR3 consists of 16 residues. CDR3 region: CASREPGLVSTGELFF. Written as DNA, the CDR3 is TGTGCCAGCAGAGAACCGGGACTAGTTTCCACCGGGGAGCTGTTTTTT.

This sequence joins TRBV29-1 and TRBJ2-5; 11 bases agree with TRBD2. The germline V gene has CDR1 SQVTM and CDR2 ANQGSEA. This CDR3 is built from 18 residues. With V trimmed by 0 bases and J by 5 bases, 14 bases remained unmatched. CDR3 in amino acids: CSVEDRLSGRASVETQYF. The CDR3 DNA sequence: TGCAGCGTTGAAGATCGTCTTAGCGGGAGGGCCTCAGTTGAGACCCAGTACTTC.

This clone appeared a few times. The CDR3 DNA reads as TGTGCCAGTAGTATAGGAGGAGCGGGAGGTGAGCAGTTCTTC. This encodes CASSIGGAGGEQFF. J is TRBJ2-1 and V is TRBV19, with 9 bases that match TRBD2. Per germline, CDR1 LNHDA and CDR2 SQIVND (reference sequence). With 1 base clipped from V and 9 bases from J, the junction kept 4 bases outside the gene matches. This CDR3 has 14 amino acids. The full variable domain, completed using reference TRBV19 and TRBJ2-1, is DGGITQSPKYLFRKEGQNVTLSCEQNLNHDAMYWYRQDPGQGLRLIYYSQIVNDFQKGDIAEGYSVSREKKESFPLTVTSAQKNPTAFYLCASSIGGAGGEQFFGPGTRLTVL.

The chain recombines TRBV6-5 with TRBJ2-5, with 8 bases matching TRBD2. Germline V lookup: CDR1 MNHEY, CDR2 SVGAGI. The CDR3 runs to 13 residues. Trimming removed 6 bases from V and 4 bases from J; junction bases left unmatched: 4. CDR3 sequence reads: CASSRGGPETQYF. The CDR3 DNA reads TGTGCCAGCAGCCGGGGGGGCCCAGAGACCCAGTACTTC.

This rearrangement joins TRBV5-1 to TRBJ2-7; 11 positions agree with TRBD2. Germline lookup yields CDR1 SGHRS and CDR2 YFSETQ. With V trimmed by 2 bases and J by 5 bases, 6 bases remained unmatched. The length of the CDR3 is 15 residues. CDR3 loop: CASSFTSGSLHEQYF. The CDR3 DNA follows: TGCGCCAGCAGCTTTACTAGCGGGAGTTTGCACGAGCAGTACTTC.

In this sample, this clone turned up once. The V call is TRBV28, the J call TRBJ1-5; 9 bases are a match to TRBD1. J lost 12 bases, V lost 6 bases, and 12 bases had no gene match. This CDR3 comprises 14 residues. Germline CDR1 and CDR2: MDHEN and SYDVKM. CDR3: CASRNRDRVHLQHF. CDR3 in DNA: TGTGCCAGCAGAAACCGGGACAGGGTTCACCTCCAGCATTTT. Based on the CDR3 plus reference TRBV28 and TRBJ1-5, the full variable domain is DVKVTQSSRYLVKRTGEKVFLECVQDMDHENMFWYRQDPGLGLRLIYFSYDVKMKEKGDIPEGYSVSREKKERFSLILESASTNQTSMYLCASRNRDRVHLQHFGDGTRLSIL.

In this sample, this clone turned up a few times. The chain joins TRBV19 to TRBJ1-5; D might be TRBD1 (5 bases). The V and J ends lost 3 bases and 0 bases respectively, with 6 bases between them. The CDR3 runs 14 residues. Germline V gives CDR1 LNHDA, CDR2 SQIVND (reference sequence). The CDR3 region has the DNA TGTGCCAGTAGTATCGGGGGTAGCAATCAGCCCCAGCATTTT. It codes for CASSIGGSNQPQHF.

This clone was counted a few times. The genes are TRBV6-4 and TRBJ2-7; tentatively, D is TRBD2 (6 bases). This CDR3 has 18 residues. Trimming pared 6 bases from V and 0 bases from J, leaving 24 bases between. The germline V gene encodes CDR1 MRHNA and CDR2 SNTAGT. The CDR3 DNA sequence: TGTGCCAGCAGGCCCAGAATGATTCTAGCGCGCTTCTCCTACGAGCAGTACTTC. Protein product: CASRPRMILARFSYEQYF.

The rearrangement joins TRBV6-1 to TRBJ2-5; 11 bases are a match to TRBD2. The CDR3 has 16 residues. The V gene end was trimmed by 0 bases and the J gene end by 2 bases; junction bases not matched to a gene: 2. Germline V CDR1 and CDR2: MNHNS, SASEGT. For the CDR3, the DNA is TGTGCCAGCAGTGAAGCTGCTAGCGGGGGGCAAGAGACCCAGTACTTC. Its protein is CASSEAASGGQETQYF.

The V gene is TRBV28, the J gene TRBJ1-1; D is ambiguous. CDR3 length equals 14 residues. V was shortened by 5 bases and J by 1 base, with 11 bases between the two germline ends. Germline lookup yields CDR1 MDHEN and CDR2 SYDVKM. In DNA, the CDR3 is TGTGCCAGCAGTCCTGTAGTAACGAACACTGAAGCTTTCTTT. It specifies CASSPVVTNTEAFF.

This CDR3 reads CASSWTSGSDEQFF. Written as DNA, the CDR3 is TGTGCCAGCAGCTGGACTAGCGGGAGTGATGAGCAGTTCTTC. The V gene is TRBV7-2, the J gene TRBJ2-1, with 13 positions matching TRBD2. The J segment lost 8 bases and the V segment lost 4 bases, leaving 2 bases of the junction unmatched. Germline-derived CDR1 and CDR2 are SGHTA and FQGNSA. This CDR3 has 14 residues.

This sequence joins TRBV28 and TRBJ2-1, with TRBD2 matching 8 bases. Germline V gene data show CDR1 as MDHEN and CDR2 as SYDVKM. Trimming cost V 4 bases and J 6 bases; bases outside gene matches: 11. The CDR3 is 16 residues long. DNA of the CDR3: TGTGCCAGCAGTTCCGGGGGGGGACGACGGGTCAATGAGCAGTTCTTC. Translation: CASSSGGGRRVNEQFF.

The chain couples TRBV1 to TRBJ2-7; the D call of TRBD2 is as the table states it, not checked on the DNA. TRBV1 is a documented pseudogene. The CDR3 loop spans 15 amino acids. For the CDR3, the DNA is TGCACCAGCAGGAAAGCACGGGAGCCAGTGTACGAGCAGTACTTC. Its protein is CTSRKAREPVYEQYF.

The chain carries TRBV5-1 and TRBJ2-3; 12 nucleotides align to TRBD2. CDR3 length: 15 amino acids. Germline CDR1 reads SGHRS; CDR2 reads YFSETQ. V lost 1 base to trimming and J lost 5 bases; unmatched junction nucleotides: 2. The CDR3 sequence: CASSLSSGRGDTQYF. In nucleotides, the CDR3 is TGCGCCAGCAGCTTGTCTAGCGGGAGGGGAGATACGCAGTATTTT.

The DNA for the CDR3 is TGTGCCAGTAGGGAGGGCAGGGTTGCTGAAGCTTTCTTT. This codes for CASREGRVAEAFF. The chain uses TRBV19 and TRBJ1-1; D might be TRBD1 (5 bases). Germline-derived CDR1 and CDR2 are LNHDA and SQIVND (reference sequence). The CDR3 consists of 13 residues. With 6 bases removed from V and 6 bases from J, the gap between germline ends came to 14 bases. The full variable domain, with the rest looked up from reference TRBV19 and TRBJ1-1, is DGGITQSPKYLFRKEGQNVTLSCEQNLNHDAMYWYRQDPGQGLRLIYYSQIVNDFQKGDIAEGYSVSREKKESFPLTVTSAQKNPTAFYLCASREGRVAEAFFGQGTRLTVV.

The chain couples TRBV9 to TRBJ2-5, with D possibly matching TRBD1 (5 bases). There are 13 residues in the CDR3. CDR1 SGDLS and CDR2 YYNGEE come from the germline V gene. Trimming removed 4 bases from V and 5 bases from J, with 12 bases in between. CDR3 amino acids: CASSKNKGETQYF. DNA of the CDR3: TGTGCCAGCAGCAAGAATAAGGGGGAGACCCAGTACTTC.

The chain is built from TRBV28 and TRBJ1-5; no definite D call. Germline lookup yields CDR1 MDHEN and CDR2 SYDVKM. Trimming pared 6 bases from V and 3 bases from J, leaving 12 bases between. This CDR3 is built from 14 residues. CDR3 residues: CASRETGYNQPQHF. The CDR3 DNA sequence: TGTGCCAGCAGGGAAACGGGGTACAATCAGCCCCAGCATTTT.

This sequence joins TRBV4-2 and TRBJ2-7; TRBD1 agrees at 7 bases. CDR1 is LGHNA and CDR2 is YNFKEQ in the germline V gene. This CDR3 comprises 14 residues. V lost 1 base to trimming and J lost 6 bases; unmatched junction nucleotides: 6. CDR3 sequence: CASSQVPGGPEQYF. In nucleotides, the CDR3 is TGTGCCAGCAGCCAAGTCCCAGGGGGTCCCGAGCAGTACTTC.